The clone carrying this TCR beta chain turned up a few times. Its specificity is unknown. Trimming at V came to 1 base and at J to 2 bases, leaving 6 bases not matched to a gene. The germline V gene has CDR1 LGHDT and CDR2 YNNKEL (reference sequence). CDR3 length: 17 amino acids. This entry comes from a study of molecular identifiers for immune sequencing clone quantification. Overall study results and limits: Clones exceeding 20 RNA copies carried over 97% of effector molecules but under 1% of naive-cell molecules.

Bulk TCR library preparation followed previously described methods with listed TCR primers. TCRdb analysed the PCR reads with MiXCR anew, one entry per CDR3 protein. The sample lists about 640,000 distinct CDR3 sequences; less than 20% were seen once. The TCR was taken from a human donor in good health. Some libraries in this study had Jurkat cell RNA spiked in. Sequencing was done on a sample of naive CD8+ T cells from blood, with Jurkat cell RNA spiked in. Described subset: FACS-sorted CD8+CD4-CCR7+CD45RA+ naive T cells. The chain has TRBV3-1 and TRBJ1-2, with TRBD1 matching 11 bases. This CDR3 is CASSQAWTGGPNYGYTF. In DNA form, the CDR3 reads TGTGCCAGCAGCCAAGCATGGACAGGGGGCCCGAACTATGGCTACACCTTC.